The T cell receptor beta chain under discussion was sequenced for a study of CD8 T cell repertoires and HIV-1 epitope variants. In the study overall: T cells were stimulated with Twenty-five Gag and Nef peptides separately. 1M T cells were kept uncultured as a baseline. Epitopes were three Gag families plus Nef HW9 and YT9. Autologous T cell-negative cells served as antigen-presenting cells in equal numbers.

Remarks on this clone: Antigen specificity is unknown.

Germline CDR1 reads MNHEY; CDR2 reads SVGAGI. The CDR3 has 13 amino acids. Deletions cut 2 bases from V and 3 bases from J, with 8 bases between. Sequenced by immunoSEQ multiplex PCR; TCRdb stores in-frame clones only, minus some. The sample yields some 5,600 clones, approximately 65% seen once. Specimen: cultured CD8+ T cells derived from PBMCs. The TCR sequence derives from a male donor with HIV. This chain links TRBV6-5 with TRBJ2-7; no firm D call. CDR3 in amino acids: CASSYGLLYEQYF. The DNA for the CDR3 is TGTGCCAGCAGTTACGGGCTCCTCTACGAGCAGTACTTC.